This entry lists 8 T cell receptor beta chains sequenced from one sample in a study of blood T cell repertoires in COVID-19. Repertoires were generated with immunoSEQ multiplex PCR, while TCRdb's copy carries only in-frame clones and drops some. Of 250,000 or so clones in the sample, roughly 90% were seen once. Material: peripheral blood. The receptors here all came from a woman aged 55-70 years with COVID-19, enrolled during active disease.

This clone was counted a single time. CDR3 sequence: CASSPGLVKTGELFF. The CDR3 coding sequence is TGCGCCAGCAGCCCCGGGTTAGTGAAAACCGGGGAGCTGTTTTTT. The chain links TRBV5-1 to TRBJ2-2; D gene unclear. The CDR3 consists of 15 residues. V lost 4 bases, J lost 5 bases, and 15 bases lay in between. The germline V gene encodes CDR1 SGHRS and CDR2 YFSETQ.

The chain joins TRBV2 to TRBJ1-1; D unclear. V shed 1 base and J shed 7 bases, with 7 bases lying between them. Germline V CDR1 and CDR2: SNHLY, FYNNEI. The CDR3 consists of 12 residues. This CDR3 reads CASSEEQHEAFF. The CDR3, as DNA: TGTGCCAGCAGTGAAGAACAGCATGAAGCTTTCTTT.

J is TRBJ1-6 and V is TRBV5-5, with TRBD1 as a possible D gene (6 bases). The CDR3 has 14 residues. Germline CDR1 and CDR2: SGHKS and YYEKEE (reference sequence). V dropped 8 bases and J dropped 9 bases, with 18 bases sitting between them. The CDR3 here is CASEELDSVSPLHF. The CDR3 DNA sequence: TGTGCCAGTGAAGAATTGGACAGCGTTTCACCCCTCCACTTT. Together with reference TRBV5-5 and TRBJ1-6, the CDR3 gives the full variable domain: DAGVTQSPTHLIKTRGQQVTLRCSPISGHKSVSWYQQVLGQGPQFIFQYYEKEERGRGNFPDRFSARQFPNYSSELNVNALLLGDSALYLCASEELDSVSPLHFGNGTRLTVT.

This chain uses TRBV7-9 with TRBJ1-4, with D maybe TRBD1 (5 bases). CDR1 and CDR2 from the germline V gene are SEHNR and FQNEAQ (reference sequence). The CDR3 is made up of 14 amino acids. V was pared by 1 base and J by 8 bases, with 11 bases between. DNA for the CDR3: TGTGCCAGCAGCTTAGAGCAGGGAGGAGAAAAACTGTTTTTT. This gives the protein CASSLEQGGEKLFF.

The V gene is TRBV6-5, the J gene TRBJ1-2; TRBD1 might be the D (5 bases). The CDR3 is made up of 14 amino acids. Per the germline V gene, CDR1 is MNHEY and CDR2 is SVGAGI. The germline V and J ends were trimmed by 6 bases and 3 bases, with 14 bases remaining between them. CDR3 region: CASRLGGLDYGYTF. In DNA form, the CDR3 reads TGTGCCAGCAGGTTGGGGGGATTGGACTATGGCTACACCTTC.

The chain links TRBV5-1 to TRBJ2-7; D perhaps matches TRBD2 (5 bases). Trimming pared 0 bases from V and 7 bases from J, leaving 17 bases between. Germline values: CDR1 SGHRS, CDR2 YFSETQ. This CDR3 has 15 residues. As DNA, the CDR3 is TGCGCCAGCAGCTTGGGACCCCCGGCGAGAGGGGAGCAGTACTTC. Protein: CASSLGPPARGEQYF.

CDR3 residues: CASSIRGPDEKLFF. CDR3 coding DNA: TGTGCCAGCTCCATCAGGGGTCCGGATGAAAAACTGTTTTTT. This chain joins TRBV18 and TRBJ1-4; TRBD1 is a possible D gene (6 bases). V was clipped by 6 bases and J by 6 bases, with 14 bases between them. The CDR3 is made up of 14 amino acids. Per germline, CDR1 KGHSH and CDR2 LQKENI.

The V call is TRBV2, the J call TRBJ2-1; D might be TRBD1 (5 bases). The germline gives CDR1 SNHLY, CDR2 FYNNEI. CDR3 length: 24 amino acids. Trimming left V 5 bases short and J 4 bases short, with 42 bases between. This CDR3 is CASSTNTAGRRTGVPRWGYNEQFF. DNA of the CDR3: TGTGCCAGCAGTACCAACACCGCCGGCAGACGCACAGGAGTCCCCAGGTGGGGTTACAATGAGCAGTTCTTC.